Listed below are T cell receptor beta chains from one sample, sequenced in a study of blood T cell repertoires in COVID-19. Only in-frame clones appear in the TCRdb table, and some are missing; sequencing was by immunoSEQ multiplex PCR. The sample consists of roughly 100,000 clones, roughly 87% of them appearing once. The source material was peripheral blood. The source of these receptors is a human donor in a cohort sampled during active COVID-19. Each CDR3 is given with its conserved first and last residue. A D gene is named only where the DNA matches it firmly. Rows give clone size only sometimes, using once, few, many, or a class for an expanded clone.

clone size | D gene | J gene | V gene | CDR3 protein | CDR3 DNA
NA | NA | TRBJ2-7 | TRBV2 | CASSVHLIGGANSYEQYF | TGTGCCAGCAGTGTCCATTTAATTGGAGGCGCGAACTCCTACGAGCAGTACTTC
NA | NA | TRBJ2-5 | TRBV11-3 | CASSLTLGETQYF | TGTGCCAGCAGCCTGACTCTCGGAGAGACCCAGTACTTC
NA | TRBD1 | TRBJ1-3 | TRBV28 | CASNEGGNGNTIYF | TGTGCCAGCAACGAAGGGGGCAATGGAAACACCATATATTTT
few | TRBD1 | TRBJ2-2 | TRBV5-6 | CASSPPTGYTGELFF | TGTGCCAGCAGCCCCCCGACAGGGTACACCGGGGAGCTGTTTTTT
once | NA | TRBJ1-4 | TRBV30 | CAWSVGAEATNEKLFF | TGTGCCTGGAGTGTGGGGGCCGAAGCAACTAATGAAAAACTGTTTTTT
NA | TRBD1 | TRBJ2-2 | TRBV2 | CASSEGTGVGELFF | TGTGCCAGCAGTGAAGGGACAGGGGTCGGGGAGCTGTTTTTT
NA | TRBD2 | TRBJ2-1 | TRBV6-6 | CASSLLAGNADYSSYNEQFF | TGTGCCAGCAGCCTCCTAGCGGGTAATGCGGATTATAGCTCCTACAATGAGCAGTTCTTC
NA | TRBD1 | TRBJ1-3 | TRBV28 | CASAVQGRNTIYF | TGTGCCAGCGCGGTACAGGGGAGAAACACCATATATTTT
NA | NA | TRBJ2-6 | TRBV5-1 | CASSRSTQGSNVLTF | TGCGCCAGCAGCCGTTCGACTCAGGGAAGCAACGTCCTGACTTTC
NA | TRBD1 | TRBJ1-1 | TRBV11-2 | CASSPWGDRGWKAFF | TGTGCCAGCAGCCCATGGGGGGACAGGGGATGGAAAGCTTTCTTT
NA | NA | TRBJ2-1 | TRBV24-1 | CATSFGTEQFF | TGTGCCACCAGTTTCGGGACAGAGCAGTTCTTC
NA | NA | TRBJ2-2 | TRBV3-1/TRBV3-2 | CASSQETGWTGELFF | TGTGCCAGCAGCCAAGAAACGGGTTGGACCGGGGAGCTGTTTTTT
NA | NA | TRBJ2-5 | TRBV11-2 | CASSLRGYETQYF | TGTGCCAGCAGCTTACGGGGATATGAGACCCAGTACTTC
NA | NA | TRBJ2-1 | TRBV13 | CASSTKEQFF | TGTGCCAGCAGCACAAAAGAGCAGTTCTTC
once | TRBD1 | TRBJ1-2 | TRBV19 | CATALSLDRAINYGYTF | TGTGCCACCGCCCTCTCTCTCGACAGGGCCATTAACTATGGCTACACCTTC
NA | TRBD2 | TRBJ2-1 | TRBV7-3 | CASSLKAGGFEQFF | TGTGCCAGCAGCTTAAAAGCGGGAGGATTTGAGCAGTTCTTC
NA | NA | TRBJ1-1 | TRBV6-5 | CASRVSVNTEAFF | TGTGCCAGCAGAGTCAGTGTGAACACTGAAGCTTTCTTT
NA | TRBD2 | TRBJ2-1 | TRBV15 | CATSRDNQRGEGNEQFF | TGTGCCACCAGCAGAGACAACCAGCGGGGGGAGGGCAATGAGCAGTTCTTC
NA | NA | TRBJ2-6 | TRBV10-1 | CASSGDGNSGANVLTF | TGCGCCAGCAGTGGAGATGGTAACTCTGGGGCCAACGTCCTGACTTTC
NA | NA | TRBJ1-6 | TRBV28 | CASSPEPGVSSPLHF | TGTGCCAGCAGCCCCGAGCCCGGGGTAAGTTCACCCCTCCACTTT
NA | NA | TRBJ2-3 | TRBV7-9 | CASSFPTVGTDTQYF | TGTGCCAGCAGCTTCCCGACTGTCGGTACAGATACGCAGTATTTT
NA | NA | TRBJ2-7 | TRBV11-2 | CASSLVTGGTYEQYF | TGTGCCAGCAGCTTAGTTACAGGAGGGACCTACGAGCAGTACTTC
many | NA | TRBJ1-1 | TRBV5-5 | CASSREAGAFF | TGTGCCTCCTCGAGGGAGGCCGGGGCTTTCTTT
NA | TRBD2 | TRBJ2-3 | TRBV28 | CARPKSNSGEGETDTQYF | TGTGCCAGGCCCAAATCTAATAGCGGGGAGGGGGAAACAGATACGCAGTATTTT
NA | TRBD1 | TRBJ1-2 | TRBV5-5 | CASSLAPGGNYGYTF | TGTGCCAGCAGCTTGGCCCCAGGGGGGAACTATGGCTACACCTTC
NA | TRBD1 | TRBJ2-7 | TRBV19 | CASSSDRFHEQYF | TGTGCCAGTAGTTCGGACAGGTTCCACGAGCAGTACTTC
NA | NA | TRBJ2-7 | TRBV18 | CASSERQAFYEQYF | TGTGCCAGCTCAGAACGACAGGCATTCTACGAGCAGTACTTC
NA | TRBD1 | TRBJ1-4 | TRBV3-1/TRBV3-2 | CASSLYTGQVEKKLFF | TGTGCCAGCAGCCTGTATACGGGACAGGTCGAGAAAAAACTGTTTTTT
few | TRBD1 | TRBJ2-5 | TRBV10-3 | CAINPGQGNQETQYF | TGTGCCATCAACCCGGGACAGGGAAATCAAGAGACCCAGTACTTC
NA | TRBD2 | TRBJ2-1 | TRBV4-1 | CASSQETGLAGVGFF | TGCGCCAGCAGCCAAGAAACGGGGCTAGCGGGAGTTGGGTTCTTC
NA | TRBD1 | TRBJ2-2 | TRBV25-1 | CASSEATGDTGELFF | TGTGCCAGCAGTGAAGCTACAGGGGACACCGGGGAGCTGTTTTTT
NA | NA | TRBJ2-3 | TRBV4-2 | CASSQVTGEVTDTQYF | TGTGCCAGCAGCCAAGTCACGGGGGAAGTCACAGATACGCAGTATTTT
NA | TRBD2 | TRBJ2-1 | TRBV2 | CASSGLVQEQFF | TGTGCCAGCAGCGGACTAGTTCAAGAGCAGTTCTTC
NA | NA | TRBJ1-4 | TRBV5-5 | CASSYNLQGIGEKLFF | TGTGCCAGCAGCTACAACCTACAGGGAATAGGGGAAAAACTGTTTTTT
NA | NA | TRBJ1-2 | TRBV30 | CAWSANPTGNYGYTF | TGTGCCTGGAGTGCGAACCCCACAGGGAACTATGGCTACACCTTC
NA | NA | TRBJ1-1 | TRBV29-1 | CSVSGGSEAFF | TGCAGCGTTTCCGGAGGCTCTGAAGCTTTCTTT
NA | TRBD1 | TRBJ1-3 | TRBV11-2 | CASSLTRTGSGNTIYF | TGTGCCAGCAGCTTGACCAGGACAGGTTCTGGAAACACCATATATTTT
NA | TRBD1 | TRBJ2-4 | TRBV15 | CATSRDRAGGVQYF | TGTGCCACCAGCAGAGATCGCGCAGGGGGAGTTCAGTACTTC
NA | NA | TRBJ2-7 | TRBV9 | CASSVAVRAYEQYF | TGTGCCAGCAGCGTAGCGGTCAGGGCCTACGAGCAGTACTTC
once | TRBD1 | TRBJ1-1 | TRBV11-2 | CASSPGQGFSEAFF | TGTGCCAGCAGCCCGGGACAGGGGTTCTCTGAAGCTTTCTTT